A single sample gave rise to the 32 T cell receptor beta chains below, sequenced in a study of blood T cell repertoires in COVID-19. TCRdb keeps only in-frame clones here, not all; method: immunoSEQ multiplex PCR. The sample shows under 450,000 clones, roughly 90% of them seen only once. The sequencing input was peripheral blood. The receptors originated from a woman in her sixties or seventies with COVID-19, enrolled during active disease.

The J gene is TRBJ2-5, the V gene TRBV11-2, with TRBD1 matching 7 bases. Germline values: CDR1 SGHAT, CDR2 FQNNGV. V dropped 1 base and J dropped 3; count of bases not matched to a gene: 2. The CDR3 consists of 14 residues. The CDR3 sequence is CASSLVGTEETQYF. The CDR3, as DNA: TGTGCCAGCAGCTTAGTTGGGACAGAAGAGACCCAGTACTTC.

The chain combines TRBV7-2 with TRBJ1-4; 7 bases line up with TRBD1. Germline CDR1 reads SGHTA; CDR2 reads FQGNSA. The trim removed 5 bases at V and 8 bases at J, leaving 14 bases unmatched. The CDR3 runs to 16 residues. This chain's CDR3 is CASSTRRQGSGEKLFF. In DNA form, the CDR3 reads TGTGCCAGCAGCACGAGGCGACAGGGCTCCGGGGAAAAACTGTTTTTT.

The chain joins TRBV11-2 to TRBJ2-7; D gene uncertain. With 3 bases removed from V and 1 base from J, the gap between germline ends came to 7 bases. CDR3 length: 13 amino acids. Germline V gives CDR1 SGHAT, CDR2 FQNNGV. CDR3 sequence (DNA): TGTGCCAGCAGCTTCCCCAGTTCCTACGAGCAGTACTTC. It yields the protein CASSFPSSYEQYF.

This clone was seen more than once but under ten times. CDR3 nucleotide sequence: TGTGCCAGTAAACCGGGACAGGGGGCCGGGGAGCTGTTTTTT. It encodes CASKPGQGAGELFF. The chain recombines TRBV19 with TRBJ2-2, with 11 bases lining up with TRBD1. Looked up from germline, CDR1 is LNHDA and CDR2 is SQIVND (reference sequence). V gave up 7 bases and J gave up 6 bases; unmatched junction bases: 4. The CDR3 is 14 amino acids.

This chain uses TRBV10-3 with TRBJ2-5, with 8 bases aligning to TRBD2. V gave up 10 bases and J gave up 4 bases; unmatched junction bases: 14. The CDR3 loop spans 15 amino acids. Germline CDR1 and CDR2: ENHRY and SYGVKD. In nucleotides, the CDR3 is TGTGCCACCCAGTCTTTCGGGGGGGCCTCAGAGACCCAGTACTTC. Amino acid sequence: CATQSFGGASETQYF.

The chain recombines TRBV6-5 with TRBJ2-2; 10 nucleotides line up with TRBD2. Unmatched junction bases numbered 6, after V lost 5 bases and J lost 6 bases. The CDR3 loop spans 15 amino acids. The germline gives CDR1 MNHEY, CDR2 SVGAGI. The DNA for the CDR3 is TGTGCCAGCAGTCGAGCGGGGGGGCTCCCCGGGGAGCTGTTTTTT. Translation gives CASSRAGGLPGELFF.

The gene calls are TRBV30 and TRBJ2-7, with D possibly being TRBD2 (5 bases). Trimming pared 2 bases from V and 0 bases from J, leaving 11 bases between. The germline V gene has CDR1 GTSNPN and CDR2 SVGIG (reference sequence). The CDR3 runs to 14 residues. The CDR3 sequence is CAWSKAVNSYEQYF. CDR3 in DNA: TGTGCCTGGAGTAAAGCGGTGAACTCCTACGAGCAGTACTTC. Based on the CDR3 plus reference TRBV30 and TRBJ2-7, the full variable domain is SQTIHQWPATLVQPVGSPLSLECTVEGTSNPNLYWYRQAAGRGLQLLFYSVGIGQISSEVPQNLSASRPQDRQFILSSKKLLLSDSGFYLCAWSKAVNSYEQYFGPGTRLTVT.

V is TRBV13 and J is TRBJ2-1; 11 bases map to TRBD2. V was pared by 6 bases and J by 4 bases, with 11 bases of the junction left unmatched. The CDR3 extends over 17 amino acids. Germline V CDR1 and CDR2: PRHDT, FYEKMQ (reference sequence). The DNA for the CDR3 is TGTGCCAGCAGTCGAATCGCCGGGACTAGCGGATACAATGAGCAGTTCTTC. The encoded protein is CASSRIAGTSGYNEQFF. Using reference TRBV13 and TRBJ2-1 for the parts outside the CDR3, the full variable domain is AAGVIQSPRHLIKEKRETATLKCYPIPRHDTVYWYQQGPGQDPQFLISFYEKMQSDKGSIPDRFSAQQFSDYHSELNMSSLELGDSALYFCASSRIAGTSGYNEQFFGPGTRLTVL.

V gene TRBV10-1 combines with J gene TRBJ2-3; D gene uncertain. Deletions cut 6 bases from V and 2 bases from J, with 18 bases between. The CDR3 sequence is 16 residues long. Germline V CDR1 and CDR2: WNHNN, SYGVQD (reference sequence). The CDR3, as DNA: TGCGCCAGCAGAACCGAGCCACGAGGTCTCACAGATACGCAGTATTTT. Translating it yields CASRTEPRGLTDTQYF.

The chain recombines TRBV4-3 with TRBJ1-1; 7 positions match TRBD1. The germline V gene has CDR1 LGHNA and CDR2 YSLEER. V shed 6 bases, J shed 4 bases, and the junction held 5 bases outside the gene matches. This CDR3 region has 13 residues. CDR3 amino acids: CASRGQDSTEAFF. CDR3 nucleotide sequence: TGCGCCAGCAGAGGACAGGATAGCACTGAAGCTTTCTTT.

The chain couples TRBV11-2 to TRBJ2-7; 8 bases are a match to TRBD1. CDR3 length: 15 residues. The J segment lost 4 bases and the V segment lost 3 bases, leaving 8 bases of the junction unmatched. The V gene's germline CDR1 is SGHAT and CDR2 FQNNGV. Written as DNA, the CDR3 is TGTGCCAGCAGCTTTACGACAGGGGCCCTTTACGAGCAGTACTTC. Encoded protein: CASSFTTGALYEQYF. The full variable domain, in which reference TRBV11-2 and TRBJ2-7 provide the parts outside the CDR3, is EAGVAQSPRYKIIEKRQSVAFWCNPISGHATLYWYQQILGQGPKLLIQFQNNGVVDDSQLPKDRFSAERLKGVDSTLKIQPAKLEDSAVYLCASSFTTGALYEQYFGPGTRLTVT.

This chain joins TRBV6-6 and TRBJ1-6; TRBD1 matches at 8 bases. CDR1 and CDR2 from the germline V gene are MNHNY and SVGAGI (reference sequence). The CDR3 extends over 14 amino acids. Unmatched junction bases numbered 3, after V lost 5 bases and J lost 6 bases. In nucleotides, the CDR3 is TGTGCCAGCAGTCGACAGGGGACTAATTCACCCCTCCACTTT. Its translation: CASSRQGTNSPLHF.

The chain couples TRBV23-1 to TRBJ2-1, with a weak D call TRBD2 (5 bases). TRBV23-1 is filed as an ORF, its function uncertain. V lost 4 bases to trimming and J lost 0 bases, with 13 bases between them. The CDR3 is 16 residues long. CDR3 bases: TGCGCCAGCAGTCGCCGGCGGGTCCGCTCCTACAATGAGCAGTTCTTC. Amino acids: CASSRRRVRSYNEQFF.

This clone has only a few counts. The V gene is TRBV7-9, the J gene TRBJ1-2; D gene unclear. Trimming removed 5 bases from V and 4 bases from J, with 8 bases in between. There are 12 residues in the CDR3. Germline V lookup: CDR1 SEHNR, CDR2 FQNEAQ (reference sequence). Here the CDR3 DNA reads TGTGCCAGCAGCACAGACACCTATGGCTACACCTTC. Its protein product is CASSTDTYGYTF.

The chain carries TRBV3-1 (or the pseudogene TRBV3-2) and TRBJ1-5, with D perhaps TRBD1 (6 bases). Trimming took off 4 bases at V and 6 bases at J, with 10 bases between the two ends. The CDR3 has 13 amino acids. Germline CDR1 and CDR2: LGHDT and YNNKEL (reference sequence). The CDR3 nucleotides read TGTGCCAGCAGCCTACAGGGTTCTCAGCCCCAGCATTTT. This sequence encodes CASSLQGSQPQHF.

The chain recombines TRBV5-1 with TRBJ1-1; a weak D match, TRBD1 (5 bases). The ends were cut back, 0 bases at V and 4 bases at J, with 10 bases in the middle. This CDR3 region has 14 residues. Per the germline V gene, CDR1 is SGHRS and CDR2 is YFSETQ. The CDR3 region is CASSLGTQGTEAFF. Here the CDR3 DNA reads TGCGCCAGCAGCTTGGGTACGCAGGGCACTGAAGCTTTCTTT. The full variable domain, with the rest looked up from reference TRBV5-1 and TRBJ1-1, is KAGVTQTPRYLIKTRGQQVTLSCSPISGHRSVSWYQQTPGQGLQFLFEYFSETQRNKGNFPGRFSGRQFSNSRSEMNVSTLELGDSALYLCASSLGTQGTEAFFGQGTRLTVV.

The V gene is TRBV7-9, the J gene TRBJ1-1; no firm D call. V was cut by 5 bases and J by 0 bases, with 7 bases left in between. The germline gives CDR1 SEHNR, CDR2 FQNEAQ (reference sequence). The CDR3 covers 13 residues. The CDR3 sequence: CASSHEMNTEAFF. CDR3 sequence (DNA): TGTGCCAGCAGCCACGAGATGAACACTGAAGCTTTCTTT.

CDR3 residues: CASSLGQMQFF. CDR3 in DNA: TGTGCCAGCAGCTTAGGACAGATGCAGTTCTTC. V is TRBV7-2 and J is TRBJ2-1; TRBD1 is a possible D gene (5 bases). Between the trimmed V and J ends, which lost 1 base and 12 bases, there was a span of 7 bases. Germline V gives CDR1 SGHTA, CDR2 FQGNSA. This CDR3 region has 11 residues.

In DNA form, the CDR3 reads TGTGCCAGTAGTATTTCAGGGGCGGGTGTGTTTGGCTACACCTTC. It is translated as CASSISGAGVFGYTF. This chain joins TRBV19 and TRBJ1-2, with TRBD1 as a possible D gene (6 bases). The V end lost 3 bases, the J end lost 7 bases, and 18 bases lay between the germline ends. Germline lookup yields CDR1 LNHDA and CDR2 SQIVND (reference sequence). The CDR3 length is 15 residues.

This clone was counted at least ten times. The chain carries TRBV2 and TRBJ1-1; D gene ambiguous. Trimming left V 6 bases short and J 3 bases short, with 5 bases between. Germline lookup yields CDR1 SNHLY and CDR2 FYNNEI. CDR3 length: 11 residues. The chain's CDR3 is CASSFDTEAFF. DNA for the CDR3: TGTGCCAGCAGCTTCGACACTGAAGCTTTCTTT.

The chain combines TRBV13 with TRBJ2-3; perhaps TRBD1 as D (5 bases). Trimming took off 0 bases at V and 2 bases at J, with 9 bases between the two ends. Germline V gives CDR1 PRHDT, CDR2 FYEKMQ (reference sequence). This CDR3 is built from 15 residues. CDR3 loop: CASSLGGLITDTQYF. The CDR3 coding sequence is TGTGCCAGCAGCTTAGGGGGGCTGATCACAGATACGCAGTATTTT.

The chain uses TRBV5-1 and TRBJ2-2, with D possibly being TRBD2 (6 bases). V was pared by 4 bases and J by 3 bases, with 13 bases between. The CDR3 covers 15 residues. CDR1 SGHRS and CDR2 YFSETQ come from the germline V gene. CDR3 in amino acids: CASSPLGGHTGELFF. The CDR3 DNA sequence: TGCGCCAGCAGCCCGCTCGGAGGGCACACCGGGGAGCTGTTTTTT. The complete variable domain, with remaining parts taken from reference TRBV5-1 and TRBJ2-2, reads KAGVTQTPRYLIKTRGQQVTLSCSPISGHRSVSWYQQTPGQGLQFLFEYFSETQRNKGNFPGRFSGRQFSNSRSEMNVSTLELGDSALYLCASSPLGGHTGELFFGEGSRLTVL.

V gene TRBV11-2 combines with J gene TRBJ2-7, with 8 bases that match TRBD2. J was trimmed by 0 bases and V by 5 bases; bases with no gene match: 9. There are 16 residues in the CDR3. Germline CDR1 and CDR2: SGHAT and FQNNGV. The CDR3 DNA sequence: TGTGCCAGCAGCCTGGTCGGGGGGGTCTACTCCTACGAGCAGTACTTC. Translated, it gives CASSLVGGVYSYEQYF.

Only one count was recorded for this clone. This chain links TRBV7-9 with TRBJ2-5; the match to TRBD1 covers 7 bases. The CDR3 is made up of 15 amino acids. Losses at the gene ends were 0 bases for V and 3 bases for J; bases not matched to a gene: 4. Germline lookup yields CDR1 SEHNR and CDR2 FQNEAQ (reference sequence). The chain's CDR3 is CASSLAQGQKETQYF. CDR3 nucleotide sequence: TGTGCCAGCAGCTTAGCGCAGGGACAGAAAGAGACCCAGTACTTC. The full variable domain, with the rest looked up from reference TRBV7-9 and TRBJ2-5, is DTGVSQNPRHKITKRGQNVTFRCDPISEHNRLYWYRQTLGQGPEFLTYFQNEAQLEKSRLLSDRFSAERPKGSFSTLEIQRTEQGDSAMYLCASSLAQGQKETQYFGPGTRLLVL.

In this sample, this clone turned up once. The chain links TRBV4-2 to TRBJ2-3, with TRBD2 matching 13 bases. Germline V lookup: CDR1 LGHNA, CDR2 YNFKEQ. There are 20 residues in the CDR3. V gave up 0 bases and J gave up 0 bases; unmatched junction bases: 9. The CDR3 DNA reads TGTGCCAGCAGCCAAGATTGGTGGACTAGCGGGGGTGTTAGCACAGATACGCAGTATTTT. Amino acids: CASSQDWWTSGGVSTDTQYF.

The V and J genes are TRBV7-3 and TRBJ1-2; D uncertain. V shed 4 bases and J shed 6 bases, with 9 bases lying between them. The CDR3 is 12 amino acids. The germline V gene encodes CDR1 SGHTA and CDR2 FQGTGA. CDR3 sequence reads: CASSYVGDGYTF. The CDR3 DNA is TGTGCCAGCAGCTACGTCGGGGATGGCTACACCTTC.

CDR3 nucleotides: TGTGCCACCACCCTAACCCGGGGGGCTAAAAGGCAGCCCCAGCATTTT. Its translation is CATTLTRGAKRQPQHF. The V call is TRBV24-1, the J call TRBJ1-5, with a possible D match to TRBD1 (6 bases). Trimming took 8 bases from V and 7 from J, leaving 23 bases between them. The CDR3 sequence is 16 residues long. Looked up from germline, CDR1 is KGHDR and CDR2 is SFDVKD.

This chain uses TRBV18 with TRBJ2-5; D perhaps matches TRBD1 (5 bases). The CDR3 runs 13 residues. CDR1 and CDR2 from the germline V gene are KGHSH and LQKENI. The V end was cut by 2 bases, the J end by 4 bases, with 8 bases between. The CDR3 sequence: CASSPNQGETQYF. The CDR3, as DNA: TGTGCCAGCTCACCAAACCAGGGAGAGACCCAGTACTTC.

The gene calls are TRBV30 and TRBJ2-3, with TRBD1 as a possible D gene (5 bases). The CDR3 loop spans 13 amino acids. V was pared by 6 bases and J by 4 bases, with 14 bases between. CDR1 is GTSNPN, CDR2 SVGIG, per germline (reference sequence). The CDR3 DNA reads TGTGCCTGCCTCCTCTCAGGGCCAGATACGCAGTATTTT. Translated, it gives CACLLSGPDTQYF.

The gene calls are TRBV3-1 (or the pseudogene TRBV3-2) and TRBJ1-2, with TRBD1 identical over 9 bases. V lost 3 bases to trimming and J lost 7 bases; unmatched junction nucleotides: 3. Germline V CDR1 and CDR2: LGHDT, YNNKEL (reference sequence). The CDR3 runs to 13 residues. The CDR3 spells CASSHGTGFGYTF. DNA for the CDR3: TGTGCCAGCAGCCATGGGACAGGGTTTGGCTACACCTTC.

V and J are TRBV3-1 (or the pseudogene TRBV3-2) and TRBJ1-4; weak D call: TRBD1 (6 bases). Germline CDR1 LGHDT, CDR2 YNNKEL (reference sequence). The CDR3 is 18 residues long. V was pared by 4 bases and J by 7 bases, with 25 bases between. The CDR3 loop reads CASSRDASSTGKVEKLFF. Written as DNA, the CDR3 is TGTGCCAGCAGCCGCGATGCCTCCTCCACAGGGAAGGTTGAAAAACTGTTTTTT.

This CDR3 reads CASSQLEGATEAFF. The CDR3 DNA reads as TGCGCCAGCAGCCAATTGGAGGGGGCGACTGAAGCTTTCTTT. V usage is TRBV4-3 and J usage is TRBJ1-1; 7 bases align to TRBD1. This CDR3 contains 14 residues. Unmatched junction bases numbered 5, after V lost 2 bases and J lost 5 bases. Germline values: CDR1 LGHNA, CDR2 YSLEER.